The clone carrying this TCR beta chain was counted between two and nine times. These data come from a study of T-cell reconstitution after alpha-beta-depleted transplantation in children. Library preparation (for TCRbeta) was performed with unique molecular identifiers. TCRdb re-analysed the PCR reads in MiXCR, keeping a single row per CDR3 protein. The sample has hundreds of thousands of distinct CDR3 sequences, around 19% seen once. This TCR was recovered from a human donor who donated a stem cell graft to a child with acute lymphoblastic leukemia. Sequencing was performed on PBMCs from the stem cell graft donor, taken from the stem cell graft.

CDR3 nucleotide sequence: TGCAGTGCCGCGAGGGATGGCTACGAGCAGTACTTC. It is translated as CSAARDGYEQYF. This sequence joins TRBV20-1 and TRBJ2-7; maybe TRBD2 (5 bases). The CDR3 extends over 12 amino acids. CDR1 DFQATT and CDR2 SNEGSKA come from the germline V gene (reference sequence). V lost 6 bases, J lost 3 bases, and 12 bases lay in between.